These 11 T cell receptor beta chains originate from one sample sequenced in a study of tumor-infiltrating lymphocytes in oesophageal squamous cell carcinoma. TCRdb reprocessed the PCR reads with MiXCR, giving one entry per CDR3 protein. The table shows roughly 21,000 distinct CDR3 sequences, with approximately 38% occurring only once. Input material: esophageal tumor tissue. The receptors stem from a male donor with esophageal squamous cell carcinoma.

The CDR3 nucleotides are TGTGCCACCAGTGACTCCGTACAGGTGTTAGGTGAGCAGTTCTTC. It codes for CATSDSVQVLGEQFF. The chain recombines TRBV24-1 with TRBJ2-3, with D perhaps TRBD1 (5 bases). Near its end, the DNA agrees better with TRBJ2-1, so the J call may be wrong. The germline V gene has CDR1 KGHDR and CDR2 SFDVKD. There are 15 residues in the CDR3.

This sequence joins TRBV6-8 and TRBJ2-1; no clear D. Matching the DNA end better, TRBJ2-7 makes the J call doubtful. The CDR3 covers 10 residues. In germline, CDR1 is MNHGY, CDR2 SAAAGT. CDR3 amino acids: CASRDDEQYF. The CDR3 DNA follows: TGTGCCAGCAGGGACGACGAGCAGTACTTC.

This clonotype has only one observation. The chain employs TRBV7-6 and TRBJ2-1; 8 bases agree with TRBD1. The V segment lost 0 bases and the J segment 10 bases; nucleotides outside the gene matches: 8. Germline V gene sequence: CDR1 SGHVS, CDR2 FNYEAQ. This CDR3 is built from 15 residues. The CDR3 sequence is CASSLAGQGDSEQFF. CDR3 bases: TGTGCCAGCAGCTTAGCAGGACAGGGCGATTCCGAGCAGTTCTTC.

Remarks on this clonotype: Because the CDR3 is missing its conserved closing phenylalanine or tryptophan, this is likely a read error. The limits of the CDR3 on the DNA are not certain, so only TCRdb's listed CDR3 is given. V is TRBV7-9 and J is TRBJ2-6; the table gives TRBD2 as D, unverified against the DNA. Termini included, the CDR3 measures 17 amino acids. CDR1 and CDR2 from the germline V gene are SEHNR and FQNEAQ (reference sequence). This CDR3 reads CASSSGPSQQETQYFGA.

This clonotype is termed medium-sized. V and J are TRBV6-1 and TRBJ2-1; TRBD1 matches at 7 bases. This CDR3 contains 13 residues. Trimming took 5 bases from V and 7 from J; bases not matched to a gene: 5. The germline CDR1 and CDR2 sequences are MNHNS and SASEGT. The CDR3 is CASSTNRGNEQFF. The CDR3 DNA follows: TGTGCCAGCAGTACCAACAGGGGAAATGAGCAGTTCTTC.

The chain couples TRBV3-1 to TRBJ1-3; the D is unclear. Deletions cut 0 bases from V and 4 bases from J, with 4 bases between. CDR1 is LGHDT and CDR2 is YNNKEL in the germline V gene (reference sequence). The CDR3 sequence is 13 residues long. This CDR3 reads CASSQEGGNTIYF. DNA of the CDR3: TGTGCCAGCAGCCAAGAAGGAGGAAACACCATATATTTT.

The genes are TRBV6-6 and TRBJ2-3; 7 bases are shared with TRBD1. Germline loops: CDR1 MNHNY, CDR2 SVGAGI (reference sequence). Germline trimming cut 2 bases from V and 4 bases from J; bases unmatched to any gene: 12. This CDR3 spans 17 amino acids. For the CDR3, the DNA is TGTGCCAGCAGTTACCGTTCGACAGGGCCTGGCCCAGATACGCAGTATTTT. Its translation is CASSYRSTGPGPDTQYF.

V and J are TRBV28 and TRBJ2-3; D is perhaps TRBD1 (6 bases). TRBJ2-7 matches the DNA end more closely, so the J call is doubtful. The CDR3 is made up of 16 amino acids. CDR1 and CDR2 from the germline V gene are MDHEN and SYDVKM. The CDR3 DNA reads TGTGCCAGCAGTTCCCATAACGGACAGTCGACCTACGAGCAGTACTTC. It translates to CASSSHNGQSTYEQYF.

The table lists this clonotype with many counts. The chain recombines TRBV11-2 with TRBJ2-5; 13 nucleotides align to TRBD2. The ends lost 8 bases at V and 4 bases at J; junction bases unmatched: 10. Germline V lookup: CDR1 SGHAT, CDR2 FQNNGV. CDR3 length: 16 amino acids. The CDR3, as DNA: TGTGCCAGCTCACATGGGACTAGCGGGGTGGGAGAGACCCAGTACTTC. Translation gives CASSHGTSGVGETQYF.

This clonotype has only one observation. A junction end diverges from the germline sequence, so it may reflect a read error. The chain joins TRBV3-1 to TRBJ2-7; 7 nucleotides agree with TRBD2. The CDR3 totals 16 residues. Germline loops: CDR1 LGHDT, CDR2 YNNKEL (reference sequence). CDR3 DNA: TGTGCCGGCAGCCAAGTAGGGTCGTCTAGCGGTTACGAGCAGTACTTC. This gives the protein CAGSQVGSSSGYEQYF.

This clonotype was picked up many times. A read error may explain this, as a much larger clone is one base away. V gene TRBV7-2 combines with J gene TRBJ2-5; 10 bases are a match to TRBD1. The ends lost 7 bases at V and 11 bases at J; junction bases unmatched: 10. The CDR3 totals 13 residues. The germline CDR1 and CDR2 sequences are SGHTA and FQGNSA. As DNA, the CDR3 is TGTGCCAGCAAGGTGACAGGGGGCAATGAGCAGTACTTC. It is translated as CASKVTGGNEQYF.